This paragraph reports one TCR beta chain. The antigen is undetermined. The CDR3 runs to 15 residues. Per the germline V gene, CDR1 is SQVTM and CDR2 is ANQGSEA. The record originates from a study of cytomegalovirus exposure and HLA in healthy donors. Study-wide results and caveats: An observed cluster of highly shared sequence variants was recorded as a likely sequencing artifact.

Primers for the PCR totalled 60 Vbeta and 13 Jbeta. The data were produced by immunoSEQ multiplex PCR, yet TCRdb's version contains in-frame clones alone and is incomplete. This sample has some 100,000 clones; approximately 70% occur once, and the top ten carry 4.8%. The sample consisted of PBMCs. The sequence was collected from a woman aged 18 to 35 in good health and CMV-seropositive. The chain couples TRBV29-1 to TRBJ2-5; the D gene is possibly TRBD2 (6 bases). Near its end, the DNA agrees better with TRBJ2-7, so the J call may be wrong. The CDR3: CSVPHGGSGAYEQYF. CDR3 nucleotide sequence: TGCAGCGTTCCCCATGGGGGGAGTGGCGCCTACGAGCAGTACTTC.